Described below is a single TCR beta chain sequence and its context. The data were produced by immunoSEQ multiplex PCR, yet TCRdb's version contains in-frame clones alone and is incomplete. The repertoire includes approximately 47,000 clones, more than 75% of them detected once, and around 3% sits in the top ten. The record originates from a study of blood T cell repertoires in COVID-19. Looking at the study overall: Donors in the United States, Italy and Spain gave samples during acute or convalescent COVID-19.

The V gene's germline CDR1 is MNHEY and CDR2 SMNVEV (reference sequence). Trimming at V came to 5 bases and at J to 4 bases, leaving 8 bases not matched to a gene. CDR3 length equals 14 residues. The rearrangement joins TRBV27 to TRBJ2-7; 7 nucleotides align to TRBD2. This receptor was obtained from an elderly woman with COVID-19, enrolled during active disease. The sample comprised peripheral blood. Here the CDR3 DNA reads TGTGCCAGCAGTCTGACCAGCGGGATATACGAGCAGTACTTC. It yields the protein CASSLTSGIYEQYF.